Listed below are T cell receptor beta chains from one sample, sequenced in a study of human T cells and chemical hapten exposure. TCRdb redid the calling of the RACE reads with MiXCR, one entry per CDR3 protein. The sample contains more than 300,000 distinct CDR3 sequences, around 5.5% of which appear only once. This material consisted of whole blood, taken in connection with sensitization to the hapten diphenylcyclopropenone (DPC). These receptors were collected from a woman in her late teens or twenties with alopecia areata. Some clones in this sample may be carry-over from other donors' samples. Each CDR3 is given with its conserved first and last residue. D genes are given only for firm matches. Clone size appears in some rows only: once, few, many, or a class for an expanded clone.

NA,many,13,TRBV19,TRBJ2-7,CASSQGFGYEQYF,TGTGCCAGTAGCCAGGGTTTTGGCTACGAGCAGTACTTC
NA,many,13,TRBV7-3,TRBJ1-6,CASSSGRDSPLHF,TGTGCCAGCAGCTCCGGACGGGATTCACCCCTCCACTTT
NA,many,15,TRBV2,TRBJ1-5,CASSESWVGNQPQHF,TGTGCCAGCAGTGAAAGCTGGGTCGGCAATCAGCCCCAGCATTTT
NA,NA,13,TRBV28,TRBJ1-2,CASTIDNSYGYTF,TGTGCCAGCACCATAGACAACTCCTATGGCTACACCTTC
NA,many,16,TRBV6-5,TRBJ2-3,CASSYSNLPSTDTQYF,TGTGCCAGCAGTTACTCGAACTTACCTAGCACAGATACGCAGTATTTT
TRBD1,many,18,TRBV27,TRBJ1-5,CASSPGASGQGRDWPQHF,TGTGCCAGCAGTCCAGGCGCCTCCGGACAGGGGAGAGATTGGCCCCAGCATTTT
NA,NA,13,TRBV20-1,TRBJ2-1,CSASSRGDNEQFF,TGCAGTGCTAGCTCGCGGGGAGACAATGAGCAGTTCTTC
NA,NA,11,TRBV20-1,TRBJ1-1,CSARFYPEAFF,TGCAGTGCTAGATTTTACCCTGAAGCTTTCTTT
NA,few,14,TRBV12-3/TRBV12-4,TRBJ1-3,CASTQTTEGNTIYF,TGTGCCAGCACCCAAACGACAGAAGGAAACACCATATATTTT
TRBD2,few,18,TRBV20-1,TRBJ2-3,CSARGPGLAGGRADTQYF,TGCAGTGCTAGAGGACCGGGACTAGCGGGGGGGCGTGCAGATACGCAGTATTTT
TRBD2,NA,15,TRBV14,TRBJ2-7,CASSQRLAGHYEQYF,TGTGCCAGCAGCCAGAGACTAGCGGGGCACTACGAGCAGTACTTC
NA,NA,14,TRBV9,TRBJ2-3,CASSVGYFTDTQYF,TGTGCCAGCAGCGTAGGCTATTTCACAGATACGCAGTATTTT
NA,few,14,TRBV6-5,TRBJ2-5,CASSARGPPGTQYF,TGTGCCAGCAGTGCCAGGGGCCCTCCCGGGACCCAGTACTTC
NA,few,17,TRBV7-6,TRBJ2-4,CASSLGQGRRTKNIQYF,TGTGCCAGCAGCTTAGGGCAGGGAAGAAGAACCAAAAACATTCAGTACTTC
NA,NA,16,TRBV5-1,TRBJ2-1,CASSLRIGAATGEQFF,TGCGCCAGCAGCTTACGGATAGGGGCCGCGACAGGAGAGCAGTTCTTC
NA,many,12,TRBV6-5,TRBJ1-1,CASSATDTEAFF,TGTGCCAGCAGCGCGACAGACACTGAAGCTTTCTTT
NA,once,13,TRBV20-1,TRBJ1-5,CSAPQGINQPQHF,TGCAGTGCTCCACAGGGCATCAATCAGCCCCAGCATTTT
NA,few,12,TRBV11-2,TRBJ2-1,CASSLDSDEQFF,TGTGCCAGCAGCCTTGACAGTGATGAGCAGTTCTTC
TRBD1,NA,15,TRBV18,TRBJ2-5,CASSPGTGARETQYF,TGTGCCAGCTCGCCCGGGACAGGGGCGCGAGAGACCCAGTACTTC
NA,NA,18,TRBV20-1,TRBJ1-5,CSARARFLGQSNNQPQHF,TGCAGTGCTAGAGCACGGTTCCTCGGACAGAGCAACAATCAGCCCCAGCATTTT
NA,many,13,TRBV12-3/TRBV12-4,TRBJ1-1,CASSSAGGTEAFF,TGTGCCAGCAGTTCGGCGGGGGGCACTGAAGCTTTCTTT
NA,few,13,TRBV6-5,TRBJ1-4,CASKETENEKLFF,TGTGCCAGCAAGGAGACGGAAAATGAAAAACTGTTTTTT
NA,NA,14,TRBV6-2/TRBV6-3,TRBJ2-3,CASSYGPVVDTQYF,TGTGCCAGCAGTTACGGACCTGTAGTAGATACGCAGTATTTT
NA,NA,13,TRBV28,TRBJ2-3,CASSSTATDTQYF,TGTGCCAGCAGTTCGACAGCCACAGATACGCAGTATTTT
NA,NA,14,TRBV7-9,TRBJ1-1,CASSLEEGYTEAFF,TGTGCCAGCAGCTTAGAAGAGGGTTACACTGAAGCTTTCTTT
TRBD2,NA,15,TRBV15,TRBJ2-5,CATSSRTSGGEAQYF,TGTGCCACCAGCAGTCGGACTAGCGGGGGGGAGGCCCAGTACTTC
TRBD1,many,15,TRBV7-2,TRBJ1-5,CASSLWGGQGQDQHF,TGTGCCAGCAGCTTATGGGGAGGACAGGGGCAGGACCAGCATTTT
NA,few,13,TRBV6-6,TRBJ1-5,CASSSRDDQPQHF,TGTGCCAGCAGTTCCCGGGATGATCAGCCCCAGCATTTT
TRBD1,many,14,TRBV20-1,TRBJ2-7,CSARGTARVYEQYF,TGCAGTGCTAGGGGGACAGCCCGCGTCTACGAGCAGTACTTC
TRBD1,few,15,TRBV10-3,TRBJ2-7,CAISDRDRGTYEQYF,TGTGCCATCAGTGACCGCGACAGGGGGACCTACGAGCAGTACTTC
TRBD2,many,17,TRBV14,TRBJ2-1,CASSKARGGANLNEQFF,TGTGCCAGCAGCAAAGCTCGGGGGGGCGCCAATTTGAATGAGCAGTTCTTC
NA,NA,13,TRBV4-1,TRBJ2-7,CASSTSPSYEQYF,TGCGCCAGCAGTACCTCGCCCTCCTACGAGCAGTACTTC
TRBD2,few,17,TRBV7-9,TRBJ2-2,CASRFGAGTSRTGELFF,TGTGCCAGCAGATTTGGGGCCGGGACTAGTAGGACCGGGGAGCTGTTTTTT
TRBD2,few,15,TRBV7-2,TRBJ2-1,CASRTGGSSYNEQFF,TGTGCCAGTAGAACGGGGGGGAGCTCCTACAATGAGCAGTTCTTC
NA,many,12,TRBV29-1,TRBJ1-1,CSVTDRNTEAFF,TGCAGCGTTACCGACAGGAACACTGAAGCTTTCTTT
NA,many,12,TRBV6-6,TRBJ1-3,CASTLSGNTIYF,TGTGCCAGCACCCTCTCTGGAAACACCATATATTTT
TRBD1,few,14,TRBV28,TRBJ1-1,CASRGQGRAAEAFF,TGTGCCAGCAGGGGACAGGGGAGAGCGGCTGAAGCTTTCTTT
NA,few,14,TRBV13,TRBJ1-2,CASSLEPALYGYTF,TGTGCCAGCAGCTTAGAGCCCGCCCTCTATGGCTACACCTTC
TRBD1,NA,15,TRBV5-1,TRBJ2-5,CASSPTTGEQETQYF,TGCGCCAGCAGCCCAACGACAGGGGAACAAGAGACCCAGTACTTC
TRBD2,NA,21,TRBV4-2,TRBJ2-6,CASSQAIRGVRTLTGANVLTF,TGTGCCAGCAGCCAAGCCATTCGGGGGGTCCGTACGCTTACTGGGGCCAACGTCCTGACTTTC
TRBD1,many,15,TRBV18,TRBJ2-2,CASSLGQGSTGELFF,TGTGCCAGCTCACTGGGACAGGGAAGCACCGGGGAGCTGTTTTTT
TRBD2,few,16,TRBV27,TRBJ2-1,CASSSSPSGGLVQQFF,TGTGCCAGCAGTTCTTCACCTAGCGGGGGGCTTGTTCAGCAGTTCTTC
TRBD1,NA,13,TRBV6-2/TRBV6-3,TRBJ1-1,CAGSQGAYTEAFF,TGTGCCGGATCACAGGGGGCCTACACTGAAGCTTTCTTT
NA,few,15,TRBV15,TRBJ2-4,CATSSPGAVKNIQYF,TGTGCCACCAGCAGCCCGGGGGCTGTCAAAAACATTCAGTACTTC
NA,many,11,TRBV3-1,TRBJ2-1,CASSQRNEQFF,TGTGCCAGCAGCCAACGCAATGAGCAGTTCTTC
NA,many,14,TRBV2,TRBJ2-5,CASIEGWREETQYF,TGTGCCAGCATCGAAGGTTGGAGAGAGGAGACCCAGTACTTC
NA,many,16,TRBV4-2,TRBJ2-3,CASSQDRTGGTDTQYF,TGTGCCAGCAGCCAAGATCGAACCGGGGGCACAGATACGCAGTATTTT
NA,many,15,TRBV4-3,TRBJ1-3,CASSQVAGSGNTIYF,TGCGCCAGCAGCCAAGTGGCAGGGTCAGGAAACACCATATATTTT
NA,many,13,TRBV5-1,TRBJ2-5,CASNYEGRETQYF,TGCGCCAGCAATTACGAGGGACGAGAGACCCAGTACTTC
TRBD1,NA,15,TRBV6-6,TRBJ2-7,CASSYHRDRDNEQYF,TGTGCCAGCAGTTACCACCGGGACAGGGACAACGAGCAGTACTTC
TRBD2,many,16,TRBV5-6,TRBJ2-4,CASSSRRGGGRYIQYF,TGTGCCAGCAGCTCGAGACGCGGCGGGGGGCGTTACATTCAGTACTTC
TRBD1,NA,15,TRBV6-5,TRBJ1-4,CASRTTGPTNEKLFF,TGTGCCAGCAGAACGACAGGGCCCACTAATGAAAAACTGTTTTTT
NA,many,12,TRBV7-9,TRBJ1-5,CASSLDDQPQHF,TGTGCCAGCAGCTTAGATGATCAGCCCCAGCATTTT
NA,NA,15,TRBV6-5,TRBJ1-2,CASSYSANGDYGYTF,TGTGCCAGCAGTTACTCAGCTAACGGCGACTATGGCTACACCTTC
TRBD1,few,14,TRBV20-1,TRBJ1-1,CSARAGGGVTEAFF,TGCAGTGCTAGAGCAGGGGGAGGGGTCACTGAAGCTTTCTTT
NA,NA,17,TRBV4-3,TRBJ1-6,CASSQDASTSYNSPLHF,TGCGCCAGCAGCCAAGATGCTTCTACCTCCTATAATTCACCCCTCCACTTT